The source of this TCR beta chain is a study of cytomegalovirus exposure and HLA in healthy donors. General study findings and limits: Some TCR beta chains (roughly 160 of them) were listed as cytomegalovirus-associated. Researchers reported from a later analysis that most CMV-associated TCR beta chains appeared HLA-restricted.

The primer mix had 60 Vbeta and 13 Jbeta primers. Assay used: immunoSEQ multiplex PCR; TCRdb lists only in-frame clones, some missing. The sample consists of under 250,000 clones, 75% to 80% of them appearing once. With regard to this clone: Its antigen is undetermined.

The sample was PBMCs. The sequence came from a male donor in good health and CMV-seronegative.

This CDR3 is CASSPGVRGWYEQYF. CDR3 in DNA: TGTGCCAGCAGCCCGGGGGTGCGGGGATGGTACGAGCAGTACTTC. The V gene is TRBV6-6, the J gene TRBJ2-7; maybe TRBD2 (6 bases). V was clipped by 6 bases and J by 4 bases, with 19 bases between them. Germline assignment: CDR1 MNHNY and CDR2 SVGAGI (reference sequence). The CDR3 is 15 amino acids.